This is a list of T cell receptor beta chains from one sample in a study of blood T cells in healthy people across ages. TCRdb recomputed calls from the 5' RACE reads with MiXCR, one row per CDR3 protein. This table has 800,000 to 1,000,000 distinct CDR3 sequences, 48% appearing once. Material: blood. These TCRs come from a man aged 25-45 years in good health. Each CDR3 is given with its conserved first and last residue. The order of the fields is V gene, D gene, J gene, clone size, CDR3 protein, CDR3 DNA. A D gene is named only where the DNA matches it firmly. Rows may omit the clone size; those that give it use once, few, many or a size class.

v_gene: TRBV20-1; d_gene: TRBD1; j_gene: TRBJ2-5; abundance: NA; CDR3aa: CSAEGQGEETQYF; CDR3nt: TGCAGTGCCGAGGGACAGGGTGAGGAGACCCAGTACTTC
v_gene: TRBV5-5; d_gene: NA; j_gene: TRBJ2-1; abundance: few; CDR3aa: CASITPTNEQFF; CDR3nt: TGTGCCAGTATCACCCCGACCAATGAGCAGTTCTTC
v_gene: TRBV3-1; d_gene: TRBD2; j_gene: TRBJ2-3; abundance: few; CDR3aa: CASSQGGGGATDTQYF; CDR3nt: TGTGCCAGCAGCCAAGGTGGCGGGGGGGCCACAGATACGCAGTATTTT
v_gene: TRBV10-3; d_gene: TRBD1; j_gene: TRBJ2-6; abundance: NA; CDR3aa: CAVGTAGANVLTF; CDR3nt: TGTGCCGTCGGGACAGCTGGGGCCAACGTCCTGACTTTC
v_gene: TRBV7-7; d_gene: NA; j_gene: TRBJ2-5; abundance: NA; CDR3aa: CASSSDSRTQYF; CDR3nt: TGTGCTAGCAGCTCGGACTCGAGGACCCAGTACTTC
v_gene: TRBV6-5; d_gene: NA; j_gene: TRBJ2-7; abundance: NA; CDR3aa: CASSPWERSYEQYF; CDR3nt: TGTGCCAGCAGTCCTTGGGAGAGGTCCTACGAGCAGTACTTC
v_gene: TRBV4-2; d_gene: TRBD2; j_gene: TRBJ2-1; abundance: once; CDR3aa: CGSSQLLAGGSYNEQFF; CDR3nt: TGTGGCAGCAGCCAACTACTAGCGGGGGGATCCTACAATGAGCAGTTCTTC
v_gene: TRBV4-1; d_gene: NA; j_gene: TRBJ2-5; abundance: NA; CDR3aa: CTSSPTATETQYF; CDR3nt: TGCACCAGCAGCCCGACTGCCACCGAGACCCAGTACTTC
v_gene: TRBV12-3/TRBV12-4; d_gene: TRBD1; j_gene: TRBJ1-2; abundance: NA; CDR3aa: CASSPGGFYGYTF; CDR3nt: TGTGCCAGCAGCCCAGGGGGATTCTATGGCTACACCTTC
v_gene: TRBV7-9; d_gene: NA; j_gene: TRBJ1-1; abundance: NA; CDR3aa: CASSAQDSNTEAFF; CDR3nt: TGTGCCAGCAGCGCGCAGGACTCGAACACTGAAGCTTTCTTT
v_gene: TRBV5-6; d_gene: NA; j_gene: TRBJ2-5; abundance: many; CDR3aa: CASSLGDHQETQYF; CDR3nt: TGTGCCAGCAGCCTTGGGGACCACCAAGAGACCCAGTACTTC
v_gene: TRBV12-3/TRBV12-4; d_gene: TRBD1; j_gene: TRBJ1-4; abundance: NA; CDR3aa: CASSSPDREEKLFF; CDR3nt: TGTGCCAGCAGTTCCCCGGACAGGGAAGAAAAACTGTTTTTT
v_gene: TRBV7-6; d_gene: TRBD1; j_gene: TRBJ2-1; abundance: NA; CDR3aa: CASSPGTGTLNEQFF; CDR3nt: TGTGCCAGCAGCCCCGGGACAGGCACCCTAAATGAGCAGTTCTTC
v_gene: TRBV5-1; d_gene: NA; j_gene: TRBJ2-3; abundance: few; CDR3aa: CASSLSSGNTDTQYF; CDR3nt: TGCGCCAGCAGCTTATCGTCCGGGAACACAGATACGCAGTATTTT
v_gene: TRBV6-2/TRBV6-3; d_gene: NA; j_gene: TRBJ1-1; abundance: NA; CDR3aa: CASSPRGVPTEAFF; CDR3nt: TGTGCCAGCAGTCCCCGGGGAGTCCCCACTGAAGCTTTCTTT
v_gene: TRBV20-1; d_gene: NA; j_gene: TRBJ2-1; abundance: NA; CDR3aa: CSRTGAGPLNEQFF; CDR3nt: TGCAGTCGTACGGGGGCAGGGCCCCTCAATGAGCAGTTCTTC
v_gene: TRBV7-9; d_gene: NA; j_gene: TRBJ1-5; abundance: NA; CDR3aa: CASSGEDSPYQPQHF; CDR3nt: TGTGCCAGCAGCGGAGAGGATTCACCATATCAGCCCCAGCATTTT
v_gene: TRBV10-3; d_gene: NA; j_gene: TRBJ2-3; abundance: few; CDR3aa: CAISESKRVTDTQYF; CDR3nt: TGTGCCATCAGTGAGTCTAAGCGGGTCACAGATACGCAGTATTTT
v_gene: TRBV20-1; d_gene: NA; j_gene: TRBJ1-2; abundance: NA; CDR3aa: CSARREQGYTF; CDR3nt: TGCAGTGCTAGACGGGAGCAGGGCTACACCTTC
v_gene: TRBV28; d_gene: NA; j_gene: TRBJ1-5; abundance: NA; CDR3aa: CASSSGEQPQHF; CDR3nt: TGTGCCAGCAGTAGCGGGGAACAGCCCCAGCATTTT